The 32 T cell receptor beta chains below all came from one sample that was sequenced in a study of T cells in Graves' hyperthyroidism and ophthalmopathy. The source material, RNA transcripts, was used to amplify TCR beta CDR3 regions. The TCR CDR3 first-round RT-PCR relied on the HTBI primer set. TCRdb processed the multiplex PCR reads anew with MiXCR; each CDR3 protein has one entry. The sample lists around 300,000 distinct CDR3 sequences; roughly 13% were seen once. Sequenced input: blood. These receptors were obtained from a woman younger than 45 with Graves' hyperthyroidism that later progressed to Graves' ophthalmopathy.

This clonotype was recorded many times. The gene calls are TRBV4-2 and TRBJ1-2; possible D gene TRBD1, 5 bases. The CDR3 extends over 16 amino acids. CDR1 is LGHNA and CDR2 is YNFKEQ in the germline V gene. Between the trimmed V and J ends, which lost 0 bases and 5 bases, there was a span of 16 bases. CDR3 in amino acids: CASSQDAQGLGYGYTF. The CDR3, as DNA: TGTGCCAGCAGCCAAGATGCGCAGGGTTTAGGGTATGGCTACACCTTC.

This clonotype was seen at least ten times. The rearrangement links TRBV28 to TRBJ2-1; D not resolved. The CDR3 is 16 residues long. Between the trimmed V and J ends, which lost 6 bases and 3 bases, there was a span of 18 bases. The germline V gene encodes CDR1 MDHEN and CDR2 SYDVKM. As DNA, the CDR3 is TGTGCCAGCAGCCCTACGTTCGGGCCTCACTACAATGAGCAGTTCTTC. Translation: CASSPTFGPHYNEQFF.

CDR3 protein: CASSYWRKDYGYTF. CDR3 coding DNA: TGTGCCAGCAGTTACTGGCGTAAAGACTATGGCTACACCTTC. The V and J genes are TRBV6-2 or TRBV6-3 and TRBJ1-2; no clear D. This CDR3 is built from 14 residues. V shed 1 base and J shed 3 bases, with 9 bases lying between them. Germline CDR1 reads MNHEY; CDR2 reads SVGEGT.

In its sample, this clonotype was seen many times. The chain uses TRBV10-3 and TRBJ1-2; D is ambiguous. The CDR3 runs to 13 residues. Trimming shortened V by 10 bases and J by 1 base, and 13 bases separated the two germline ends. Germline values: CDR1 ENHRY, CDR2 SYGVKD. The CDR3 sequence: CATQAGDNYGYTF. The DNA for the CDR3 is TGTGCCACCCAAGCCGGCGATAACTATGGCTACACCTTC.

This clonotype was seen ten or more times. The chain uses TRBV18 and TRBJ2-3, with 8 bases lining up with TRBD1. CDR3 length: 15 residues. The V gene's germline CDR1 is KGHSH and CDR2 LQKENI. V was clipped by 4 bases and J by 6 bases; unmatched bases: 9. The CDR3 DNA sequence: TGTGCCAGCTCACGGACGACAGGGGAATTGGATACGCAGTATTTT. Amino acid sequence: CASSRTTGELDTQYF.

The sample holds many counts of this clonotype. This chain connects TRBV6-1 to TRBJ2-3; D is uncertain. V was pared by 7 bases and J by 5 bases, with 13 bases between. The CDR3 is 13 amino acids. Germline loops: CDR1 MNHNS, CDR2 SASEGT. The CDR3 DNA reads TGTGCCAGCACCACATGGGAATTAGATACGCAGTATTTT. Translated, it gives CASTTWELDTQYF.

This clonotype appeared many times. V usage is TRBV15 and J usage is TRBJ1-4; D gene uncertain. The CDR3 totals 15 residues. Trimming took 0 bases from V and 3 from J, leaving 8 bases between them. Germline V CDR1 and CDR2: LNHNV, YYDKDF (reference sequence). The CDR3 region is CATSRDPGANEKLFF. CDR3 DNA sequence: TGTGCCACCAGCAGAGATCCGGGAGCTAATGAAAAACTGTTTTTT.

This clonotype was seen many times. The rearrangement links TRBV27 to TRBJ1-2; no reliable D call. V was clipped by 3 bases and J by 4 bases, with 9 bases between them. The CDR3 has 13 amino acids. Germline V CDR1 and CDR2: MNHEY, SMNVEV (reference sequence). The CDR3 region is CASSFDWSYGYTF. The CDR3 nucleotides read TGTGCCAGCAGTTTCGACTGGAGCTATGGCTACACCTTC.

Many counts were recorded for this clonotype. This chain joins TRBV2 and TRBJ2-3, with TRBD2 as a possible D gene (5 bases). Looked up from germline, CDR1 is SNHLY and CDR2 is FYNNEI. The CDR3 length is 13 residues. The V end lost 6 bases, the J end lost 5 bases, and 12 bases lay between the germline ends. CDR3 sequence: CASRRGLLDTQYF. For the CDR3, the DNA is TGTGCCAGCAGACGCGGACTTCTAGATACGCAGTATTTT. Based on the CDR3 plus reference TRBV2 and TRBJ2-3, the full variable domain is EPEVTQTPSHQVTQMGQEVILRCVPISNHLYFYWYRQILGQKVEFLVSFYNNEISEKSEIFDDQFSVERPDGSNFTLKIRSTKLEDSAMYFCASRRGLLDTQYFGPGTRLTVL.

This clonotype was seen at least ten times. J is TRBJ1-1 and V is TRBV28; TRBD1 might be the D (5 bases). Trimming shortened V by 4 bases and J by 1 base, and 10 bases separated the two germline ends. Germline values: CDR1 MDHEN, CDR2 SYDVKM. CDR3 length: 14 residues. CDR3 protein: CASSYETANTEAFF. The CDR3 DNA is TGTGCCAGCAGTTATGAGACAGCGAACACTGAAGCTTTCTTT.

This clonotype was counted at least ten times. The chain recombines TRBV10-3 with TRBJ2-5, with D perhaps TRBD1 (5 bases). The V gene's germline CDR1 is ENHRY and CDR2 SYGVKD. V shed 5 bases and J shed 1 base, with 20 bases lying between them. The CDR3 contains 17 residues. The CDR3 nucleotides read TGTGCCATCAGTCCACGACAGCCGAATTCACCCCAAGAGACCCAGTACTTC. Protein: CAISPRQPNSPQETQYF.

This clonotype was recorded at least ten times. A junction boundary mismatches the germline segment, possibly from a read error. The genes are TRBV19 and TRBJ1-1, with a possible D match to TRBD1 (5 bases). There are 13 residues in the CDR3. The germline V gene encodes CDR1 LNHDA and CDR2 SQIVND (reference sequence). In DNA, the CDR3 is TGTGCCAGTAGTACCGACAGCGACACTGAGGCTTTCTTT. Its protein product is CASSTDSDTEAFF.

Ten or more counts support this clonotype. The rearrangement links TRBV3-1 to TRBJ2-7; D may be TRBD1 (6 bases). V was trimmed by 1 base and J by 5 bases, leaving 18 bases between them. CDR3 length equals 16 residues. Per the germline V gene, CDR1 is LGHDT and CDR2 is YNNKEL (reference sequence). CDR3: CASSQGPAGVSNEQYF. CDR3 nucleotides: TGTGCCAGCAGCCAAGGTCCGGCAGGGGTTTCCAACGAGCAGTACTTC.

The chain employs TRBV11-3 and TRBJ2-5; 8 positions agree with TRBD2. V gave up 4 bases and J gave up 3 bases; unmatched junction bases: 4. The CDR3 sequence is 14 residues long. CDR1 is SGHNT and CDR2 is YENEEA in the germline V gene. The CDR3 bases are TGTGCCAGCAGCTGGACAGCGGGGGAAGAGACCCAGTACTTC. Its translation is CASSWTAGEETQYF. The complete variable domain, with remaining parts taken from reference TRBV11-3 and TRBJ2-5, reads EAGVVQSPRYKIIEKKQPVAFWCNPISGHNTLYWYLQNLGQGPELLIRYENEEAVDDSQLPKDRFSAERLKGVDSTLKIQPAELGDSAVYLCASSWTAGEETQYFGPGTRLLVL.

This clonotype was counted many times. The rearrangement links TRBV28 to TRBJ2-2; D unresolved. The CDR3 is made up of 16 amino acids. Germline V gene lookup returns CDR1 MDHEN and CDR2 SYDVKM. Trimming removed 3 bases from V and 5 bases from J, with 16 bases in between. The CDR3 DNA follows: TGTGCCAGCAGTTTCCTCGCGAGGAGTCGAACCGGGGAGCTGTTTTTT. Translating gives CASSFLARSRTGELFF.

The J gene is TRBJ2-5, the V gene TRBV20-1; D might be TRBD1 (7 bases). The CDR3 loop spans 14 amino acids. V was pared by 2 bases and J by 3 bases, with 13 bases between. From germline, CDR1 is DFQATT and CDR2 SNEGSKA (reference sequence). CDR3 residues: CSARSLRGEETQYF. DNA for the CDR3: TGCAGTGCTAGATCGCTCAGGGGGGAAGAGACCCAGTACTTC.

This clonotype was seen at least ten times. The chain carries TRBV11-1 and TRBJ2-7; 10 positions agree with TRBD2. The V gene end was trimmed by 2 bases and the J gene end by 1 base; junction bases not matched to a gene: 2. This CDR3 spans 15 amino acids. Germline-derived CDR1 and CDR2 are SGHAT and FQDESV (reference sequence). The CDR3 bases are TGTGCCAGCAGCTTAACTAGCGGGGTTTCCTACGAGCAGTACTTC. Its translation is CASSLTSGVSYEQYF.

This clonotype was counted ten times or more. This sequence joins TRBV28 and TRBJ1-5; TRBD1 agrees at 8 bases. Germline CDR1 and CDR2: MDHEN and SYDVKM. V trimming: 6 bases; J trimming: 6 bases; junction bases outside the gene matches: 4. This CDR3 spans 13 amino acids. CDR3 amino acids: CASRDRARQPQHF. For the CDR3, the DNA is TGTGCCAGCAGGGACAGGGCCCGTCAGCCCCAGCATTTT.

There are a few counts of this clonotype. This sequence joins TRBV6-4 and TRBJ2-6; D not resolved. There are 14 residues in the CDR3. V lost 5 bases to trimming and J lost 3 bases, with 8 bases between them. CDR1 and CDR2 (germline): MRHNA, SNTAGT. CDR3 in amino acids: CASSPGRGANVLTF. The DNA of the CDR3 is TGTGCCAGCAGTCCCGGACGTGGGGCCAACGTCCTGACTTTC.

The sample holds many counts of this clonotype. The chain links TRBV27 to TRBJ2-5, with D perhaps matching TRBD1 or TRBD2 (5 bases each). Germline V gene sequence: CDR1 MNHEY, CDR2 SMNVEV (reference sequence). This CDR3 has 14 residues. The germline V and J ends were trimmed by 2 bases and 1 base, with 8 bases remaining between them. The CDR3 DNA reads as TGTGCCAGCAGTTTACTGGGGACCCAAGAGACCCAGTACTTC. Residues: CASSLLGTQETQYF.

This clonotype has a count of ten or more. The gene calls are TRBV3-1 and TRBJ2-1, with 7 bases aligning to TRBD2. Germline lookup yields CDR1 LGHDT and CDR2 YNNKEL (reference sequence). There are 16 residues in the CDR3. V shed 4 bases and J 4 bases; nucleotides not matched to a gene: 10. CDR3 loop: CASSPYGDYVYNEQFF. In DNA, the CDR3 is TGTGCCAGCAGCCCCTACGGGGACTACGTATACAATGAGCAGTTCTTC.

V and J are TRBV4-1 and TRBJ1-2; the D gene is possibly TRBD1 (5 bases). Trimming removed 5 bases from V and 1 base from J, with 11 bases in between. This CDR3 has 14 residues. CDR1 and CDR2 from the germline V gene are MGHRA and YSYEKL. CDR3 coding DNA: TGCGCCAGCAGCTACAGGACGAATAACTATGGCTACACCTTC. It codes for CASSYRTNNYGYTF.

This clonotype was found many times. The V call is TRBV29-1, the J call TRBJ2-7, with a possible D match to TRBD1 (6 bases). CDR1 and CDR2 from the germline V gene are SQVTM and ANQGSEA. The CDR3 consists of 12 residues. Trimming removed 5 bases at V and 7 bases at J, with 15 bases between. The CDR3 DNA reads TGCAGCGTTAGGACAGATATGGGGGAGCAGTACTTC. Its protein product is CSVRTDMGEQYF.

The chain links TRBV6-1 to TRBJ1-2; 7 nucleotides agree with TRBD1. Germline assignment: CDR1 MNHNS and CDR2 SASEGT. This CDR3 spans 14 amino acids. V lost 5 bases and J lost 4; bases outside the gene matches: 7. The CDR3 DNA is TGTGCCAGCAGTCCTCTTCAGGGGGGCTATGGCTACACCTTC. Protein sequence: CASSPLQGGYGYTF.

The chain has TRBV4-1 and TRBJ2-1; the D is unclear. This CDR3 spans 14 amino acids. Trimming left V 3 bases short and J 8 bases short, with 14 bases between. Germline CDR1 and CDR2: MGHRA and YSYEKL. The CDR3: CASSHPEQWDEQFF. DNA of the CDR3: TGCGCCAGCAGCCACCCGGAGCAATGGGATGAGCAGTTCTTC.

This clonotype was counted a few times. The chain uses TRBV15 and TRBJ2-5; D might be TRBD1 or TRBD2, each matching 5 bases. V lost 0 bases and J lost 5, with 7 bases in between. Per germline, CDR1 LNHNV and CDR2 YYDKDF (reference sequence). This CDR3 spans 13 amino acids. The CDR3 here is CATSRDWGETQYF. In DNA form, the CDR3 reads TGTGCCACCAGCAGAGATTGGGGGGAGACCCAGTACTTC.

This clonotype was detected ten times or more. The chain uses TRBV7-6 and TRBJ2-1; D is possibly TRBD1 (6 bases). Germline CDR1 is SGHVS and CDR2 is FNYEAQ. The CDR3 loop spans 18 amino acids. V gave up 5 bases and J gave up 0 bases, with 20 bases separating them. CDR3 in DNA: TGTGCCAGCAGCGCCGCCGATGGACAGATCCTCTCCTACAATGAGCAGTTCTTC. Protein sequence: CASSAADGQILSYNEQFF.

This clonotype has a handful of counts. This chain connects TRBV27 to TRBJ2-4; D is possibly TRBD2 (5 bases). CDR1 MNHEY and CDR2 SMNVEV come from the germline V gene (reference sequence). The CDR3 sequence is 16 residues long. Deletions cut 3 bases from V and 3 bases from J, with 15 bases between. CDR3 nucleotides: TGTGCCAGCAGTTTGATGGCCTACGGGGACAAAAACATTCAGTACTTC. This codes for CASSLMAYGDKNIQYF.

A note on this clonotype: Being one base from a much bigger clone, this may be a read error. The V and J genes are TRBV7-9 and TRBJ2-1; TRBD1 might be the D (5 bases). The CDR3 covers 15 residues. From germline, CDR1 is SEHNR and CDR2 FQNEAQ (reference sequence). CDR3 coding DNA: TGTGCCAGCAGCTTAGCGGGGCAATCCTACAATGGGCAGTTCTTC. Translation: CASSLAGQSYNGQFF.

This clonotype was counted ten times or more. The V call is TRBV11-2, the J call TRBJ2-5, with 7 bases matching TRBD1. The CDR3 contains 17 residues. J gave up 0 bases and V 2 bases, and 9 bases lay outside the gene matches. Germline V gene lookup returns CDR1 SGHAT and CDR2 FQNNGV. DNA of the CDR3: TGTGCCAGCAGCTTAAGCCGATGGGACAGTTACCAAGAGACCCAGTACTTC. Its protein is CASSLSRWDSYQETQYF.

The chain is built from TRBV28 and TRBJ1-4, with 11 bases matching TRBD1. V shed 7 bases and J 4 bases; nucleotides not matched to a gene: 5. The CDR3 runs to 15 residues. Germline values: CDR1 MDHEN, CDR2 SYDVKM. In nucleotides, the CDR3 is TGTGCCAGCAAGGACAGGGGGCAAAGTAATGAAAAACTGTTTTTT. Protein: CASKDRGQSNEKLFF. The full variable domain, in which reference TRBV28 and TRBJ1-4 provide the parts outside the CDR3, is DVKVTQSSRYLVKRTGEKVFLECVQDMDHENMFWYRQDPGLGLRLIYFSYDVKMKEKGDIPEGYSVSREKKERFSLILESASTNQTSMYLCASKDRGQSNEKLFFGSGTQLSVL.

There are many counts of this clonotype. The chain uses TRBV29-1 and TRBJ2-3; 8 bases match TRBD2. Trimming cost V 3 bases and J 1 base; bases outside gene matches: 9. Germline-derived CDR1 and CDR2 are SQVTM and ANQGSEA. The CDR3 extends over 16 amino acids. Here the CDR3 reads CSVDPALGRGTDTQYF. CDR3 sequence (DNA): TGCAGCGTTGATCCAGCTCTCGGGAGGGGCACAGATACGCAGTATTTT.